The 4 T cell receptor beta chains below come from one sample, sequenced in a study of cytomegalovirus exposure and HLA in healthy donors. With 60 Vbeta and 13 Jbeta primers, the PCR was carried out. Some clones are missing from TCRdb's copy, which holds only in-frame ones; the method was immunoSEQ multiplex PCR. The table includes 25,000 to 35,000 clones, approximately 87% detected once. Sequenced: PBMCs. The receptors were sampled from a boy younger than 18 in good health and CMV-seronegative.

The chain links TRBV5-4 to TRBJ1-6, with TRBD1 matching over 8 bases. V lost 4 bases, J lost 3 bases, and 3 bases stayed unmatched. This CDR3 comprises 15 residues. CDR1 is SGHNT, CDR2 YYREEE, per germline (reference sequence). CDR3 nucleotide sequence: TGTGCCAGCAGCGTAGACAGGGGCTATAATTCACCCCTCCACTTT. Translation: CASSVDRGYNSPLHF.

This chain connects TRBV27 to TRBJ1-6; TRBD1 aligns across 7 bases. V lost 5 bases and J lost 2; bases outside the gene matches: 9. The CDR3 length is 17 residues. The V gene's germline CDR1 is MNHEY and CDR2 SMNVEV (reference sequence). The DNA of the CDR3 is TGTGCCAGCAGTCCACAGGGGAGTAGGGCCTATAATTCACCCCTCCACTTT. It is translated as CASSPQGSRAYNSPLHF.

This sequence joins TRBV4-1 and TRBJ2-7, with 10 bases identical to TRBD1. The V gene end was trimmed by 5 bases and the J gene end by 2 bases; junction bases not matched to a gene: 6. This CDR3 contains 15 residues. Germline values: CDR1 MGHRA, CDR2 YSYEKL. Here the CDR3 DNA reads TGCGCCAGCAGCACTAGGACAGGGGGAGCCTACGAGCAGTACTTC. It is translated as CASSTRTGGAYEQYF.

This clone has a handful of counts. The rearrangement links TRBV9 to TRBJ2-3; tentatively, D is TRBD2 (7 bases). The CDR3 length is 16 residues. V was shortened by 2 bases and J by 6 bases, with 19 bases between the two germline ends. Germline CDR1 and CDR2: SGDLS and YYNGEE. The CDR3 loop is CASSVIQGGKLDTQYF. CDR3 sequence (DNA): TGTGCCAGCAGCGTCATACAGGGAGGGAAGTTGGATACGCAGTATTTT.